This T cell receptor (beta chain) was sequenced in a study of T cell responses to AZD1222 COVID-19 vaccine. The wider study: Pooled samples include second doses given at about 4 or 12 weeks.

Study-level results: The reported proportion of spike-specific TCRs targeting unmutated variant regions was nearly half. In all cases, repertoires were sampled only after the peak T cell response.

Repertoires were generated with immunoSEQ multiplex PCR, while TCRdb's copy carries only in-frame clones and drops some. The table has about 100,000 clones, around nine tenths seen once. The table lists this clone with a few counts. Its antigen is undetermined. There are 15 residues in the CDR3. V lost 6 bases, J lost 3 bases, and 7 bases stayed unmatched. The germline gives CDR1 MDHEN, CDR2 SYDVKM. The chain recombines TRBV28 with TRBJ1-2; 10 bases map to TRBD1. The origin of this receptor is an adult in good health. The sample consisted of peripheral blood, taken on day 0 of AZD1222 vaccination. CDR3 nucleotide sequence: TGTGCCAGCAGGCTCCAGGACAGGGGGTACTATGGCTACACCTTC. It yields the protein CASRLQDRGYYGYTF.